This T cell receptor beta chain came from a study of blood T cell repertoires in COVID-19. Whole-study context: COVID-19 samples from acute and convalescent phases originated in the United States, Italy and Spain. T cells, B-cell-depleted T cells, or PBMCs supplied cDNA or gDNA.

V lost 0 bases and J 7 bases, leaving 12 bases between the germline ends. The CDR3 is 14 amino acids. Germline V gene lookup returns CDR1 GTSNPN and CDR2 SVGIG (reference sequence). In the study's own analysis: Researchers report that nucleated cell counts were estimated from reference gene primer amplification. Clones were sequenced by immunoSEQ multiplex PCR, and TCRdb holds only the in-frame ones, with some missing. The DNA was the basis for D and trimming; V, J and clone size are from that table. The sample comprises some 57,000 clones, roughly 86% of which are singletons, and just under 25% rests with the top ten.

The sequence was obtained from a woman of 80 years or more with acute or convalescent COVID-19. This chain links TRBV30 with TRBJ1-4; possibly TRBD1 for D (6 bases). Sequencing was done on a sample of peripheral blood. CDR3 sequence reads: CAWSVTGMGEKLFF. CDR3 sequence (DNA): TGTGCCTGGAGTGTTACAGGGATGGGTGAAAAACTGTTTTTT.